These T cell receptor beta chains were read from a single sample in a study of regulatory T cells in long-lasting Graves disease. TCRdb fed the multiplex PCR reads into MiXCR, producing one record per CDR3 protein. The sample lists 400,000 to 450,000 distinct CDR3 sequences, 23% occurring once. Sequencing used peripheral blood mononuclear cells (PBMCs), obtained when the disease was refractory, from a patient treated with antithyroid drugs. The receptors come from a female donor with Graves disease. The CDR3 runs from the conserved cysteine through the conserved F or W. A D gene is named only where the DNA matches it firmly. Where a row states a size, it is once, few, many or the class of an expanded clone; other rows omit it.

TRBJ2-3 . many TRBV7-3 TGTGCCAGCTCCCGAGAAGGTGGCACAGATACGCAGTATTTT CASSREGGTDTQYF
TRBJ2-7 . . TRBV30 TGTGCCTGGAGTGTACTCTACGAGCAGTACTTC CAWSVLYEQYF
TRBJ1-4 TRBD1 few TRBV20-1 TGCAGTGCTAGGAGGGGGCCAGACAGGGTCGGTCTCTTCAACGAAAAACTGTTTTTT CSARRGPDRVGLFNEKLFF
TRBJ1-1 TRBD1 few TRBV30 TGTGCCTACCATAAATTGGGACAGGGGATGGGAGCTTTCTTT CAYHKLGQGMGAFF
TRBJ1-5 . . TRBV6-6 TGTGCCAGCAGTTACTCGGATGATCAGCCCCAGCATTTT CASSYSDDQPQHF
TRBJ2-7 . few TRBV6-1 TGTGCCAGCAGTGAAGATGTCTCCCGTTTTTCCGAGCAGTACTTC CASSEDVSRFSEQYF
TRBJ2-2 . once TRBV5-4 TGTGCCAGCAGCTTCGGGAGGGGGCAAGTCACCGGGGAGCTGTTTTTT CASSFGRGQVTGELFF
TRBJ2-7 TRBD2 . TRBV6-5 TGTGCCAGCAGTTACAGAGCGGGAGGGGGTGTGGAGTACTTC CASSYRAGGGVEYF
TRBJ2-2 TRBD1 . TRBV29-1 TGCAGCGTTTTACAGGGGCCCACCGGGGAGCTGTTTTTT CSVLQGPTGELFF
TRBJ1-4 . many TRBV28 TGTGCCAGCAGCCCCGGGCCAACTAATGAAAAACTGTTTTTT CASSPGPTNEKLFF
TRBJ1-6 . many TRBV28 TGTGCCAGCCTAGAATGGTATAATTCACCCCTCCACTTT CASLEWYNSPLHF
TRBJ2-2 . many TRBV5-1 TGCGCCAGCAGCTTGAGCGGGAACACCGGGGAGCTGTTTTTT CASSLSGNTGELFF
TRBJ2-2 . . TRBV18 TGTGCCAGCTCACCATTGTTGAACACCGGGGAGCTGTTTTTT CASSPLLNTGELFF
TRBJ2-7 TRBD1 . TRBV11-2 TGTGCCAGCAGCTTGGTCACCCCGGGACAGATTAGTTACGAGCAGTACTTC CASSLVTPGQISYEQYF
TRBJ1-5 TRBD1 many TRBV28 TGTGCCAGCAGTCCCCTCGACAGGGGTAGCAATCAGCCCCAGCATTTT CASSPLDRGSNQPQHF
TRBJ2-7 . . TRBV2 TGTGCCAGCAGTGAGGAGTGGGGGGAATCCTACGAGCAGTACTTC CASSEEWGESYEQYF
TRBJ2-5 . few TRBV11-2 TGTGCCAGCAGCTTCCCCCGAGAACCGAACTACAAAGAGACCCAGTACTTC CASSFPREPNYKETQYF
TRBJ2-2 TRBD2 . TRBV7-3 TGTGCCAGCAGCTCAACCGGGACTAGCGGGAGTGGCGGGGAGCTGTTTTTT CASSSTGTSGSGGELFF
TRBJ2-7 . . TRBV11-2 TGTGCCAGCAGCTTAGAAGGGACTCAAATCTACGAGCAGTACTTC CASSLEGTQIYEQYF
TRBJ2-1 . . TRBV18 TGTGCCAGCTCAAACTACAGGGACAATGAGCAGTTCTTC CASSNYRDNEQFF
TRBJ1-6 . few TRBV19 TGTGCCAGTAGCTACCGGGGCCCGAGTTCACCCCTCCACTTT CASSYRGPSSPLHF
TRBJ2-3 TRBD1 . TRBV12-3/TRBV12-4 TGTGCCAGCAGTTTCGGAGGACAGGGGAATGCGCAGTATTTT CASSFGGQGNAQYF
TRBJ2-7 . many TRBV7-2 TGTGCCAGCAGCTTAAGGGGTGGAAGGCAGTACTTC CASSLRGGRQYF
TRBJ1-6 . . TRBV12-3/TRBV12-4 TGTGCCAGCAGTTTTGAGGAGATTTCACCCCTCCACTTT CASSFEEISPLHF
TRBJ2-4 TRBD2 few TRBV29-1 TGCAGCGTCGAAGGACTAGCTGGGGCCAAAAACATTCAGTACTTC CSVEGLAGAKNIQYF
TRBJ1-1 . . TRBV5-4 TGTGCCAGCAGCTCGGGGGGCATGAACACTGAAGCTTTCTTT CASSSGGMNTEAFF
TRBJ2-2 . few TRBV10-3 TGTGCCATCAGTGAATTAAAGGGAATGACCGGGGAGCTGTTTTTT CAISELKGMTGELFF
TRBJ2-7 . . TRBV5-6 TGTGCCAGCAGCCCAATGCCAGGATCTCCCGAGCAGTACTTC CASSPMPGSPEQYF
TRBJ1-1 TRBD1 once TRBV20-1 TGCAGTGCTCGGAAAACAGGGGGCACTGAAGCTTTCTTT CSARKTGGTEAFF
TRBJ1-1 TRBD1 few TRBV19 TGTGCCAGCCGCGACAGGGTCCGGACTGAAGCTTTCTTT CASRDRVRTEAFF
TRBJ2-2 . many TRBV28 TGTGCCAGCAGAGAAGGCGGGCCCAACACCGGGGAGCTGTTTTTT CASREGGPNTGELFF
TRBJ2-7 TRBD1 many TRBV6-2/TRBV6-3 TGTGCCAGCAGTTACTCGTTGGGACAGGTCTACGAGCAGTACTTC CASSYSLGQVYEQYF